A single sample gave rise to the 17 T cell receptor beta chains below, sequenced in a study of T-cell reconstitution after alpha-beta-depleted transplantation in children. The TCRbeta library was prepared with unique molecular identifiers. A single record per CDR3 protein comes from TCRdb applying MiXCR to the PCR reads. Counted here are about 78,000 distinct CDR3 sequences, 14% occurring once; the ten biggest clones make up 25% to 30%. Sequencing used PBMCs, mostly from graft donor cells, obtained 180 days after TCRalphabeta/CD19-depleted stem cell transplant. The receptors shown here come from a male patient under 10 years old who had a stem cell transplant for acute lymphoblastic leukemia, so the T cells may come from the graft donor.

This chain connects TRBV10-3 to TRBJ2-1, with D perhaps TRBD1 (6 bases). Trimming stripped 6 bases from V and 3 bases from J, with 9 bases between. This CDR3 is 13 amino acids long. CDR1 and CDR2 from the germline V gene are ENHRY and SYGVKD. The CDR3 loop is CAIRDSHYNEQFF. The DNA for the CDR3 is TGTGCCATCAGGGACAGTCACTACAATGAGCAGTTCTTC.

This clonotype came up a few times. J is TRBJ1-1 and V is TRBV5-5; 12 nucleotides agree with TRBD1. With V trimmed by 3 bases and J by 10 bases, 7 bases remained unmatched. Germline lookup yields CDR1 SGHKS and CDR2 YYEKEE (reference sequence). The CDR3 totals 14 residues. CDR3 coding DNA: TGTGCCAGCAGCTGGGGGGACAGGGGGCGCGGAGCTTTCTTT. Protein sequence: CASSWGDRGRGAFF.

The chain recombines TRBV4-3 with TRBJ2-7; 9 nucleotides agree with TRBD2. The CDR3 is made up of 15 amino acids. Germline V gene sequence: CDR1 LGHNA, CDR2 YSLEER. Losses at the gene ends were 5 bases for V and 0 bases for J; bases not matched to a gene: 5. CDR3: CASSRRLAASYEQYF. CDR3 sequence (DNA): TGCGCCAGCAGCAGAAGACTAGCGGCCTCCTACGAGCAGTACTTC.

V usage is TRBV28 and J usage is TRBJ2-7, with 14 bases aligning to TRBD2. CDR1 and CDR2 (germline): MDHEN, SYDVKM. The CDR3 totals 17 residues. After removal of 4 bases from V and 3 bases from J, the junction contained 8 bases not matched to a gene. CDR3 residues: CASSWGLAGDPGYEQYF. DNA for the CDR3: TGTGCCAGCAGTTGGGGACTAGCGGGAGACCCGGGCTACGAGCAGTACTTC.

This clonotype has more than one count but fewer than ten. The V and J genes are TRBV20-1 and TRBJ1-5, with 7 bases identical to TRBD1. Trimming cost V 3 bases and J 3 bases; bases outside gene matches: 8. There are 15 residues in the CDR3. The V gene's germline CDR1 is DFQATT and CDR2 SNEGSKA (reference sequence). CDR3: CSASPQGGTNQPQHF. CDR3 nucleotide sequence: TGCAGTGCTAGCCCCCAGGGGGGAACCAATCAGCCCCAGCATTTT.

V usage is TRBV28 and J usage is TRBJ1-2; D ambiguous. V was clipped by 1 base and J by 8 bases, with 14 bases between them. This CDR3 spans 14 amino acids. Germline V gene data show CDR1 as MDHEN and CDR2 as SYDVKM. The CDR3 DNA sequence: TGTGCCAGCAGTTTATTCGGAAACTTGGAGGGCTACACCTTC. Protein sequence: CASSLFGNLEGYTF.

The chain joins TRBV24-1 to TRBJ2-1; unclear D gene. The V end lost 5 bases, the J end lost 2 bases, and 12 bases lay between the germline ends. The CDR3 spans 15 residues. Germline values: CDR1 KGHDR, CDR2 SFDVKD. The CDR3 nucleotides read TGTGCCACCAGTGCCCACTCTAAAACCTACAATGAGCAGTTCTTC. Its translation: CATSAHSKTYNEQFF.

This sequence joins TRBV28 and TRBJ1-5; 7 bases match TRBD1. The CDR3 extends over 17 amino acids. Germline values: CDR1 MDHEN, CDR2 SYDVKM. V lost 6 bases to trimming and J lost 4 bases; unmatched junction nucleotides: 15. The CDR3 coding sequence is TGTGCCAGCAGCCGTGCCCGACAGGGCTTAAGAAATCAGCCCCAGCATTTT. Protein sequence: CASSRARQGLRNQPQHF.

This clonotype appeared a few times. This sequence joins TRBV15 and TRBJ2-7; TRBD1 matches at 10 bases. The CDR3 has 15 amino acids. The J segment lost 3 bases and the V segment lost 1 base, leaving 3 bases of the junction unmatched. Germline values: CDR1 LNHNV, CDR2 YYDKDF (reference sequence). The CDR3 DNA follows: TGTGCCACCAGCAGAGCGGACAGGGGGTTCTACGAGCAGTACTTC. It codes for CATSRADRGFYEQYF. Based on the CDR3 plus reference TRBV15 and TRBJ2-7, the full variable domain is DAMVIQNPRYQVTQFGKPVTLSCSQTLNHNVMYWYQQKSSQAPKLLFHYYDKDFNNEADTPDNFQSRRPNTSFCFLDIRSPGLGDTAMYLCATSRADRGFYEQYFGPGTRLTVT.

J is TRBJ1-3 and V is TRBV30; a weak D match, TRBD1 (5 bases). The germline V gene encodes CDR1 GTSNPN and CDR2 SVGIG (reference sequence). This CDR3 comprises 15 residues. Trimming shortened V by 2 bases and J by 0 bases, and 11 bases separated the two germline ends. The CDR3 DNA follows: TGTGCCTGGAGTATAGGGGTCTACTCTGGAAACACCATATATTTT. Its translation is CAWSIGVYSGNTIYF.

This chain joins TRBV29-1 and TRBJ2-2; a possible D gene is TRBD2 (5 bases). Trimming pared 1 base from V and 4 bases from J, leaving 10 bases between. This CDR3 is 14 amino acids long. Germline CDR1 reads SQVTM; CDR2 reads ANQGSEA. The CDR3 loop reads CSVEGGRSTGELFF. In nucleotides, the CDR3 is TGCAGCGTTGAAGGAGGGAGAAGCACCGGGGAGCTGTTTTTT.

This clonotype was found a few times. The rearrangement links TRBV7-2 to TRBJ1-2; D remains ambiguous. This CDR3 contains 14 residues. V lost 5 bases and J 7 bases, leaving 17 bases between the germline ends. Germline CDR1 reads SGHTA; CDR2 reads FQGNSA. CDR3 loop: CASSLGWAPGGYTF. For the CDR3, the DNA is TGTGCCAGCAGCCTGGGGTGGGCGCCGGGTGGCTACACCTTC.

This clonotype was detected many times. The rearrangement links TRBV7-2 to TRBJ2-7; no clear D. CDR1 is SGHTA and CDR2 is FQGNSA in the germline V gene. Trimming pared 7 bases from V and 0 bases from J, leaving 13 bases between. This CDR3 comprises 14 residues. The CDR3 nucleotides read TGTGCCAGCACCCTCGCAGGACCCTCCTACGAGCAGTACTTC. Translation: CASTLAGPSYEQYF.

This clonotype showed up many times. This chain uses TRBV20-1 with TRBJ2-7; tentatively, D is TRBD2 (5 bases). CDR1 and CDR2 from the germline V gene are DFQATT and SNEGSKA (reference sequence). The CDR3 has 12 amino acids. V lost 2 bases to trimming and J lost 5 bases, with 10 bases between them. CDR3 sequence reads: CSARSELDEQYF. The DNA of the CDR3 is TGCAGTGCTAGATCCGAACTAGACGAGCAGTACTTC.

The chain is built from TRBV7-9 and TRBJ1-1, with unresolved D. The germline CDR1 and CDR2 sequences are SEHNR and FQNEAQ (reference sequence). V lost 2 bases to trimming and J lost 4 bases, with 8 bases between them. The CDR3 contains 13 residues. The CDR3 DNA reads as TGTGCCAGCAGCTTAAAAGGGTCCACTGAAGCTTTCTTT. It specifies CASSLKGSTEAFF.

The chain is built from TRBV20-1 and TRBJ1-3, with D uncertain. The germline CDR1 and CDR2 sequences are DFQATT and SNEGSKA (reference sequence). CDR3 length: 14 residues. Trimming removed 5 bases at V and 4 bases at J, with 15 bases between. The CDR3 here is CSARTGGRGNTIYF. The CDR3 nucleotides are TGCAGTGCTCGGACGGGAGGAAGAGGAAACACCATATATTTT.

Ten or more counts support this clonotype. J is TRBJ2-5 and V is TRBV13, with 13 bases fitting TRBD2. Trimming cost V 5 bases and J 1 base; bases outside gene matches: 4. The CDR3 has 16 residues. CDR1 PRHDT and CDR2 FYEKMQ come from the germline V gene (reference sequence). The CDR3 loop is CASSRGLAGAQETQYF. The CDR3 bases are TGTGCCAGCAGCCGAGGACTAGCGGGGGCCCAAGAGACCCAGTACTTC.